This TCR beta chain comes out of a study of blood T cell repertoires in COVID-19. Study as a whole: Acute and convalescent COVID-19 samples came from the United States, Italy and Spain. The cDNA or gDNA used as material had been derived from T cells, B-cell-depleted T cells, or PBMCs.

V was shortened by 0 bases and J by 9 bases, with 12 bases between the two germline ends. The CDR3 consists of 14 residues. Per germline, CDR1 LGHNA and CDR2 YSLEER. In the authors' workflow: From reference gene primer amplification, estimates of nucleated cell counts were derived. Sequencing used immunoSEQ multiplex PCR; TCRdb keeps in-frame clones, though not all of them. That table furnishes V, J and clone size, whereas the DNA furnished D and trimming. The table includes 110,000 to 150,000 clones, just under 90% detected once. Specimen: peripheral blood. The receptor's source is a woman aged 40 to 49 with acute or convalescent COVID-19. V is TRBV4-3 and J is TRBJ2-1; D remains unclear. CDR3 DNA sequence: TGCGCCAGCAGCCAAGAAAGACAATCTGGTGAGCAGTTCTTC. Translated, it gives CASSQERQSGEQFF.